These 31 T cell receptor beta chains were sequenced from one sample in a study of tumor-infiltrating lymphocytes in primary liver carcinoma. Co-extraction yielded RNA and DNA from roughly 20-30 mg of unsorted bulk tissue. Constant-region priming of about 500 ng total RNA yielded TCR beta cDNA. Researchers made the TCR beta libraries by running three nested multiplex PCR rounds with slightly modified ARM-PCR. TRBV1-TRBV30 forward primers paired with a C-beta reverse primer drove the first two PCR rounds, roughly 9 cycles each. TCRdb fed the multiplex PCR reads into MiXCR, producing one record per CDR3 protein. Of some 94,000 distinct CDR3 sequences in the sample, more than 65% are singletons; the top ten hold approximately 10%. Source material: liver tumor tissue from sampling region 5. Subset here: tumor region T5, tumor centre. The receptors here all came from a woman aged 60-75 years with primary liver carcinoma and hepatitis B virus infection.

This clonotype is termed medium-sized (0.01 to 0.1%). CDR3 sequence (DNA): TGTGCCAGCAGCAAAACCTACAGGGTCGGTATGCCGTCCAATGAGCAGTTCTTC. It yields the protein CASSKTYRVGMPSNEQFF. This sequence joins TRBV11-2 and TRBJ2-1, with D perhaps TRBD1 (6 bases). Germline values: CDR1 SGHAT, CDR2 FQNNGV. Between the trimmed V and J ends, which lost 5 bases and 6 bases, there was a span of 26 bases. The length of the CDR3 is 18 residues.

As concerns this clonotype: The missing conserved phenylalanine or tryptophan at the end of this CDR3 makes a read error likely. The chain combines TRBV29-1 with TRBJ2-3; D is possibly TRBD2 (5 bases). V lost 0 bases and J 1 base, leaving 8 bases between the germline ends. This CDR3 region has 14 residues. CDR1 SQVTM and CDR2 ANQGSEA come from the germline V gene. The CDR3 DNA reads as TGCAGCGTTGAAGAGGGAGTCGGCACAGATACGCAGTATTTG. As protein: CSVEEGVGTDTQYL.

This clonotype was seen ten or more times. This chain uses TRBV13 with TRBJ2-7; a weak D match, TRBD2 (6 bases). The CDR3 totals 14 residues. Trimming stripped 3 bases from V and 3 bases from J, with 12 bases between. Germline V CDR1 and CDR2: PRHDT, FYEKMQ (reference sequence). The CDR3 loop reads CASSLFRGYYEQYF. For the CDR3, the DNA is TGTGCCAGCAGCTTGTTCCGGGGGTACTACGAGCAGTACTTC.

This clonotype was seen only once. A single base separates this from a much larger clone, so it may be a read error. The V gene is TRBV14, the J gene TRBJ2-5; no reliable D call. This CDR3 comprises 17 residues. Trimming shortened V by 4 bases and J by 0 bases, and 18 bases separated the two germline ends. Germline assignment: CDR1 SGHDN and CDR2 FVKESK. The CDR3 reads CASSRVSGSRYQETQYF. The CDR3, as DNA: TGTGCCAGCAGCCGAGTTTCCGGATCCAGGTACCAAGAGACCCAGTACTTC.

The sample holds many counts of this clonotype. The chain carries TRBV7-9 and TRBJ2-4, with D possibly matching TRBD2 (6 bases). The CDR3 extends over 15 amino acids. V shed 5 bases and J shed 1 base, with 12 bases lying between them. The germline gives CDR1 SEHNR, CDR2 FQNEAQ (reference sequence). This chain's CDR3 is CASSPGLAAKNIQYF. CDR3 coding DNA: TGTGCCAGCAGCCCGGGGCTAGCGGCCAAAAACATTCAGTACTTC.

As for this clonotype: A junction boundary mismatches the germline segment, possibly from a read error. J is TRBJ2-3 and V is TRBV7-8, with D perhaps TRBD1 (6 bases). The V gene's germline CDR1 is SGHVS and CDR2 FQNEAQ. This CDR3 has 15 amino acids. The DNA for the CDR3 is TGTGCCAGCAGCTCCCGGACAGAGGGAACAGATACCCAGTATTTT. Encoded protein: CASSSRTEGTDTQYF.

As to this clonotype: At one boundary the junction diverges from the germline segment, which might be a read error. The J gene is TRBJ2-3, the V gene TRBV29-1, with D perhaps being TRBD1 or TRBD2 (5 bases each). The germline V gene has CDR1 SQVTM and CDR2 ANQGSEA. This CDR3 has 14 amino acids. Here the CDR3 DNA reads TGCAGGGTTGTCGACGGGACGGTGACAGATACGCAATATTTT. Protein: CRVVDGTVTDTQYF.

The V gene is TRBV28, the J gene TRBJ1-6; D possibly corresponds to TRBD1 (5 bases). The CDR3 sequence is 15 residues long. Germline CDR1 reads MDHEN; CDR2 reads SYDVKM. Trimming cost V 4 bases and J 4 bases, with 11 bases left between them. In DNA form, the CDR3 reads TGTGCCAGCAGTTCTAGTTGGGGGTATAATTCACCCCTCCACTTT. Its protein product is CASSSSWGYNSPLHF.

The rearrangement links TRBV28 to TRBJ2-7; no definite D call. Trimming left V 7 bases short and J 2 bases short, with 18 bases between. This CDR3 has 15 amino acids. Germline lookup yields CDR1 MDHEN and CDR2 SYDVKM. The CDR3 spells CASTGDLPPPYEQYF. CDR3 DNA sequence: TGTGCCAGCACCGGCGACTTGCCCCCCCCCTACGAGCAGTACTTC.

This clonotype was observed many times. The chain carries TRBV6-6 and TRBJ1-1, with a possible D match to TRBD1 (5 bases). V shed 0 bases and J shed 4 bases, with 18 bases lying between them. The CDR3 covers 17 residues. CDR1 and CDR2 (germline): MNHNY, SVGAGI (reference sequence). The CDR3 spells CASSYSRGGRRATEAFF. The CDR3, as DNA: TGTGCCAGCAGTTACTCGAGGGGAGGGAGAAGGGCCACTGAAGCTTTCTTT.

About this clonotype itself: The conserved final phenylalanine or tryptophan is absent from the CDR3, which likely points to a read error. V gene TRBV28 combines with J gene TRBJ2-2; weak D call: TRBD1 (5 bases). CDR1 and CDR2 (germline): MDHEN, SYDVKM. The CDR3 covers 15 residues. The CDR3 DNA follows: TGTGCCAGCGGTTTAGCAGGGTCGAGCACCGGGGAGCTGTTTTCT. The encoded protein is CASGLAGSSTGELFS.

As to this clonotype: The conserved phenylalanine or tryptophan is not found at the CDR3 terminus, so this likely reflects a read error. No DNA is shown, since the ends of the CDR3 on it are uncertain; the CDR3 is the one TCRdb lists. The CDR3 region is CASSLPPGSLSGANVLTL. The chain uses TRBV11-2 and TRBJ2-6; the D call in the table, TRBD1, was not verified against the DNA. The CDR3 region is 18 residues in length, termini included. Germline-derived CDR1 and CDR2 are SGHAT and FQNNGV.

Only one count was recorded for this clonotype. Since no conserved phenylalanine or tryptophan closes the CDR3, a read error is the likely cause. No DNA is shown, since the ends of the CDR3 on it are uncertain; the CDR3 is the one TCRdb lists. The chain carries TRBV12-5 and TRBJ2-5; the tabulated D call, TRBD1, remains unverified against the DNA. The CDR3 is 14 residues long, counting both termini. Per germline, CDR1 LGHNT and CDR2 FRNRAP. CDR3 in amino acids: CASGLQGAWETQYL.

The chain couples TRBV5-4 to TRBJ2-2; tentative D call: TRBD1 (7 bases). The germline V and J ends were trimmed by 3 bases and 7 bases, with 22 bases remaining between them. CDR1 is SGHNT and CDR2 is YYREEE in the germline V gene (reference sequence). This CDR3 spans 17 amino acids. The CDR3 sequence is CASSYGGRQGSSGELFF. In DNA form, the CDR3 reads TGTGCCAGCAGCTACGGGGGCCGACAGGGCTCGAGCGGGGAGCTGTTTTTT.

This clonotype showed up many times. This chain uses TRBV6-1 with TRBJ2-7, with TRBD1 identical over 8 bases. J was trimmed by 1 base and V by 3 bases; bases with no gene match: 5. The germline gives CDR1 MNHNS, CDR2 SASEGT. The CDR3 loop spans 15 amino acids. In DNA form, the CDR3 reads TGTGCCAGCAGTGACCTGAGACAGGGGTCCTACGAGCAGTACTTC. It specifies CASSDLRQGSYEQYF.

This clonotype has a single count. Possible read error: a much larger clone is one base away. This CDR3 is missing its conserved last phenylalanine or tryptophan, likely due to a read error. This chain uses TRBV28 with TRBJ2-2; D gene uncertain. Deletions cut 4 bases from V and 4 bases from J, with 7 bases between. The CDR3 loop spans 13 amino acids. Per germline, CDR1 MDHEN and CDR2 SYDVKM. CDR3 sequence: CASSSTATGELFL. As DNA, the CDR3 is TGTGCCAGCAGTTCGACGGCCACCGGGGAGCTGTTTTTA.

This CDR3 is CASSFSWGYNSPLHF. In nucleotides, the CDR3 is TGTGCCAGCAGTTTTAGTTGGGGGTATAATTCACCCCTCCACTTT. This chain links TRBV28 with TRBJ1-6, with D perhaps TRBD1 (5 bases). Per germline, CDR1 MDHEN and CDR2 SYDVKM. Trimming shortened V by 3 bases and J by 4 bases, and 10 bases separated the two germline ends. The CDR3 loop spans 15 amino acids.

To note about this clonotype: Compared with germline, one end of the junction differs, possibly owing to a read error. This chain uses TRBV28 with TRBJ2-2, with 7 nucleotides matching TRBD2. The germline CDR1 and CDR2 sequences are MDHEN and SYDVKM. The CDR3 loop spans 16 amino acids. The CDR3 loop reads CASTQAGIGDTGELLF. The CDR3 DNA sequence: TGTGCCAGCACCCAAGCGGGAATCGGTGACACCGGGGAGCTGCTTTTT. The variable domain in full, with the rest retrieved from reference TRBV28 and TRBJ2-2, is DVKVTQSSRYLVKRTGEKVFLECVQDMDHENMFWYRQDPGLGLRLIYFSYDVKMKEKGDIPEGYSVSREKKERFSLILESASTNQTSMYLCASTQAGIGDTGELLFGEGSRLTVL.

This clonotype was detected many times. The V and J genes are TRBV5-4 and TRBJ1-4; the D gene is possibly TRBD1 (6 bases). Germline V CDR1 and CDR2: SGHNT, YYREEE (reference sequence). The CDR3 extends over 14 amino acids. The ends were cut back, 4 bases at V and 5 bases at J, with 12 bases in the middle. The DNA for the CDR3 is TGTGCCAGCAGCCTATGGACAGTCAATGAAAAACTGTTTTTT. Protein sequence: CASSLWTVNEKLFF.

To note about this clonotype: An end of the junction differs from the germline gene, which may be a read error. The V and J genes are TRBV12-3 or TRBV12-4 and TRBJ1-1; 8 bases are shared with TRBD1. This CDR3 is 16 amino acids long. CDR3 nucleotides: TGTGGCAGCGGTGCAGGAACCGGACAGGGGAACACTGAAGCTTTCTTT. It codes for CGSGAGTGQGNTEAFF.

This chain joins TRBV11-2 and TRBJ2-1; the match to TRBD2 covers 7 bases. The CDR3 runs 13 residues. Losses at the gene ends were 9 bases for V and 10 bases for J; bases not matched to a gene: 12. Germline V lookup: CDR1 SGHAT, CDR2 FQNNGV. The CDR3 coding sequence is TGTGCCAGTGGCTTAGAACCGGGAGGAGAGCAGTTCTTC. This translates into CASGLEPGGEQFF.

Turning to this clonotype: Lacking the conserved final phenylalanine or tryptophan, this CDR3 likely reflects a read error. V and J are TRBV5-4 and TRBJ2-1; D unresolved. The V gene's germline CDR1 is SGHNT and CDR2 YYREEE (reference sequence). The CDR3 covers 16 residues. Written as DNA, the CDR3 is TGTGCCAGCAGCTTGAGTGTTTCGGGTTCCTACAATGTGCAGTTCCTC. It specifies CASSLSVSGSYNVQFL.

A remark on this clonotype: The junction departs from the called germline gene at one end, perhaps through a read error. The rearrangement uses TRBV13 and TRBJ2-7; D may be TRBD1 (5 bases). This CDR3 is 15 amino acids long. CDR1 PRHDT and CDR2 FYEKMQ come from the germline V gene (reference sequence). CDR3 residues: CASNWQGKSSYEQYF. The CDR3 DNA is TGTGCTAGCAACTGGCAGGGCAAGAGCTCCTACGAGCAGTACTTC.

The chain employs TRBV15 and TRBJ2-3; D possibly corresponds to TRBD2 (7 bases). The CDR3 has 17 residues. The germline V gene has CDR1 LNHNV and CDR2 YYDKDF (reference sequence). V shed 1 base and J shed 5 bases, with 19 bases lying between them. The chain's CDR3 is CATSRVRGGDTGDTQYF. CDR3 nucleotide sequence: TGTGCCACCAGCAGAGTAAGGGGAGGGGACACCGGAGATACGCAGTATTTT.

Concerning this clonotype itself: Given the absence of the conserved phenylalanine or tryptophan at the CDR3 end, a read error is likely. The chain couples TRBV5-1 to TRBJ1-1; tentative D call: TRBD1 (5 bases). The V and J ends lost 6 bases and 1 base respectively, with 10 bases between them. This CDR3 comprises 13 residues. Germline V gives CDR1 SGHRS, CDR2 YFSETQ. This chain's CDR3 is CASNSDRNTEAFY. The CDR3 bases are TGCGCCAGCAACTCAGACAGGAACACTGAAGCTTTCTAT.

This sequence joins TRBV6-6 and TRBJ1-2; 7 nucleotides line up with TRBD1. Trimming removed 11 bases from V and 4 bases from J; junction bases left unmatched: 16. The CDR3 runs to 15 residues. The germline V gene has CDR1 MNHNY and CDR2 SVGAGI (reference sequence). The CDR3 region has the DNA TGTGCCGGCACGATAGGGACAGATGATAGCTATGGCTACACCTTC. This codes for CAGTIGTDDSYGYTF.

A note on this clonotype: At one boundary the junction diverges from the germline segment, which might be a read error. This chain's CDR3 is CATSRQHEQFF. DNA of the CDR3: TGTGCCACCAGTCGACAGCATGAGCAGTTCTTT. The chain couples TRBV12-3 or TRBV12-4 to TRBJ2-1; D perhaps matches TRBD1 (5 bases). The CDR3 is made up of 11 amino acids.

There are many counts of this clonotype. This chain joins TRBV4-2 and TRBJ2-1; D might be TRBD2 (6 bases). The CDR3 contains 15 residues. The germline V and J ends were trimmed by 2 bases and 8 bases, with 16 bases remaining between them. Germline V gene lookup returns CDR1 LGHNA and CDR2 YNFKEQ. CDR3 sequence: CASSQKGLGGYEQFF. As DNA, the CDR3 is TGTGCCAGCAGCCAAAAGGGGCTGGGGGGATATGAGCAGTTCTTC.

The rearrangement links TRBV13 to TRBJ2-7; tentatively, D is TRBD1 (6 bases). The CDR3 length is 15 residues. V shed 5 bases and J shed 9 bases, with 23 bases lying between them. The germline V gene has CDR1 PRHDT and CDR2 FYEKMQ (reference sequence). This chain's CDR3 is CASSAWDMRVWRQYF. CDR3 in DNA: TGTGCCAGCAGCGCTTGGGACATGCGGGTCTGGAGGCAGTACTTC.

V usage is TRBV6-1 and J usage is TRBJ2-7, with D maybe TRBD2 (6 bases). Germline loops: CDR1 MNHNS, CDR2 SASEGT. There are 15 residues in the CDR3. Between the trimmed V and J ends, which lost 5 bases and 4 bases, there was a span of 18 bases. The CDR3 sequence is CASSTGDLGTYEQYF. CDR3 DNA: TGTGCCAGCAGTACGGGGGACTTGGGCACTTACGAGCAGTACTTC.

This chain connects TRBV5-1 to TRBJ2-3, with 7 bases matching TRBD1. The J call may be mistaken, given a closer DNA end match to TRBJ1-5. Germline V gene lookup returns CDR1 SGHRS and CDR2 YFSETQ. The CDR3 length is 14 residues. CDR3 DNA: TGCGCCAGCGGCTCCGGGACAGCAACAGATACGCAGCATTTT. Translated: CASGSGTATDTQHF.